This T cell receptor beta chain emerged from a study of shared clonotypes between healthy human individuals. Study results and caveats: Among non-shared clonotypes, generation probabilities were lower than among those shared by all four donors.

Across several immunoSEQ plates, the genomic DNA of each subset was split evenly. Data came from immunoSEQ multiplex PCR; TCRdb stores just in-frame clones and leaves some out. The sample has more than 2 million clones; around 96% are singletons. This CDR3 region has 16 residues. Germline CDR1 and CDR2: PRHDT and FYEKMQ (reference sequence). The V gene lost 6 bases and the J gene lost 2 bases, with 18 bases spanning the gap. Comment on this clone: Its specificity is unknown.

CD45RO-negative, CCR7-positively selected cells formed the naive CD8 fraction, excluding terminally differentiated effector memory CD45RA+ cells. This chain links TRBV13 with TRBJ2-3; D perhaps matches TRBD1 (7 bases). This sequence was found in a man aged 18 to 35 in good health. The material sequenced was naive CD8+ T cells sorted from blood. This CDR3 reads CASRTMGGQSTDTQYF. CDR3 bases: TGTGCCAGCAGAACGATGGGGGGACAGTCCACAGATACGCAGTATTTT.